The 21 T cell receptor beta chains listed next were all sequenced from one sample in a study of blood T cell repertoires in COVID-19. TCRdb's copy holds only in-frame clones and misses some; the assay was immunoSEQ multiplex PCR. The table includes some 510,000 clones, approximately 88% detected once. Sequencing was performed on PBMCs or T cells enriched from blood (not recorded which). The receptors come from a woman in her thirties or forties who had recovered from COVID-19.

The gene calls are TRBV10-3 and TRBJ2-5, with 7 nucleotides matching TRBD2. Looked up from germline, CDR1 is ENHRY and CDR2 is SYGVKD. V shed 0 bases and J 2 bases; nucleotides not matched to a gene: 3. This CDR3 region has 15 residues. This chain's CDR3 is CAISESRAGQETQYF. Written as DNA, the CDR3 is TGTGCCATCAGTGAGTCCCGAGCGGGGCAAGAGACCCAGTACTTC.

This clone has only a few counts. V gene TRBV11-2 combines with J gene TRBJ1-2; 9 bases map to TRBD1. The germline CDR1 and CDR2 sequences are SGHAT and FQNNGV. This CDR3 contains 15 residues. J gave up 7 bases and V 5 bases, and 11 bases lay outside the gene matches. In DNA, the CDR3 is TGTGCCAGCAGCAGGACAGGGGTAAATTTCGTTGGCTACACCTTC. As protein: CASSRTGVNFVGYTF. Using reference TRBV11-2 and TRBJ1-2 for the parts outside the CDR3, the full variable domain is EAGVAQSPRYKIIEKRQSVAFWCNPISGHATLYWYQQILGQGPKLLIQFQNNGVVDDSQLPKDRFSAERLKGVDSTLKIQPAKLEDSAVYLCASSRTGVNFVGYTFGSGTRLTVV.

This clone was detected only a few times. The chain has TRBV5-4 and TRBJ1-2, with 7 positions matching TRBD1. Trimming removed 4 bases from V and 4 bases from J; junction bases left unmatched: 10. In germline, CDR1 is SGHNT, CDR2 YYREEE (reference sequence). The CDR3 sequence is 15 residues long. The CDR3 here is CASSASTGTAYGYTF. Here the CDR3 DNA reads TGTGCCAGCAGCGCATCAACTGGGACAGCCTATGGCTACACCTTC.

The chain recombines TRBV18 with TRBJ2-3; no clear D gene. Trimming pared 4 bases from V and 1 base from J, leaving 9 bases between. CDR1 is KGHSH and CDR2 is LQKENI in the germline V gene. The CDR3 runs to 14 residues. The CDR3, as DNA: TGTGCCAGCTCACTCCAGAGGCGCACAGATACGCAGTATTTT. Translating gives CASSLQRRTDTQYF.

This clone has just a few counts. The chain has TRBV27 and TRBJ1-1; D is ambiguous. Trimming removed 6 bases from V and 1 base from J, with 6 bases in between. The CDR3 length is 12 residues. CDR1 and CDR2 from the germline V gene are MNHEY and SMNVEV (reference sequence). The CDR3 is CASSPGNTEAFF. The CDR3 region has the DNA TGTGCCAGCAGCCCGGGGAACACTGAAGCTTTCTTT.

The chain recombines TRBV7-9 with TRBJ2-1; 7 bases align to TRBD1. The CDR3 is 15 amino acids. The junction had 5 bases not matched to a gene; V was cut back by 5 bases and J by 1 base. Germline-derived CDR1 and CDR2 are SEHNR and FQNEAQ (reference sequence). The CDR3 nucleotides read TGTGCCAGCAGCCAGACAGGGATATCCTACAATGAGCAGTTCTTC. Translating it yields CASSQTGISYNEQFF.

Note on this clone: At the DNA level, this CDR3 is encoded by other sequences in the same sample as well. The chain links TRBV4-3 to TRBJ1-2, with D perhaps TRBD1 (5 bases). Germline assignment: CDR1 LGHNA and CDR2 YSLEER. This CDR3 region has 13 residues. Trimming left V 3 bases short and J 5 bases short, with 10 bases between. The CDR3 reads CASSQGGRYGYTF. The DNA for the CDR3 is TGCGCCAGCAGCCAGGGGGGTCGGTATGGCTACACCTTC.

This clone occurred once. The CDR3 region is CASSVAPTGGHEQYF. The CDR3 DNA is TGTGCCAGCAGCGTAGCCCCAACGGGGGGACACGAGCAGTACTTC. The chain is built from TRBV9 and TRBJ2-7; 7 positions match TRBD2. The CDR3 sequence is 15 residues long. V was clipped by 0 bases and J by 5 bases; unmatched bases: 8. The germline CDR1 and CDR2 sequences are SGDLS and YYNGEE. Variable domain in full (rest from reference TRBV9 and TRBJ2-7): DSGVTQTPKHLITATGQRVTLRCSPRSGDLSVYWYQQSLDQGLQFLIQYYNGEERAKGNILERFSAQQFPDLHSELNLSSLELGDSALYFCASSVAPTGGHEQYFGPGTRLTVT.

This clone was counted only a few times. This chain joins TRBV6-4 and TRBJ2-6; no definite D call. The length of the CDR3 is 15 residues. V was cut by 6 bases and J by 0 bases, with 9 bases left in between. Germline CDR1 MRHNA, CDR2 SNTAGT. Written as DNA, the CDR3 is TGTGCCAGCAGCGATGACAACTCTGGGGCCAACGTCCTGACTTTC. It specifies CASSDDNSGANVLTF.

This sequence joins TRBV7-9 and TRBJ1-2, with TRBD1 matching over 9 bases. This CDR3 spans 14 amino acids. Trimming took 5 bases from V and 6 from J; bases not matched to a gene: 7. The germline V gene encodes CDR1 SEHNR and CDR2 FQNEAQ (reference sequence). CDR3 residues: CASSPGQGIDGYTF. CDR3 nucleotide sequence: TGTGCCAGCAGCCCGGGACAGGGAATCGATGGCTACACCTTC. Based on the CDR3 plus reference TRBV7-9 and TRBJ1-2, the full variable domain is DTGVSQNPRHKITKRGQNVTFRCDPISEHNRLYWYRQTLGQGPEFLTYFQNEAQLEKSRLLSDRFSAERPKGSFSTLEIQRTEQGDSAMYLCASSPGQGIDGYTFGSGTRLTVV.

This chain joins TRBV7-8 and TRBJ2-3, with 7 bases lining up with TRBD2. CDR3 size: 18 residues. The germline CDR1 and CDR2 sequences are SGHVS and FQNEAQ. Trimming removed 5 bases from V and 5 bases from J; junction bases left unmatched: 19. CDR3 in DNA: TGTGCCAGCAGCCTCGTCCTATCGGGGGGAGGTTGGGTAGATACGCAGTATTTT. Residues: CASSLVLSGGGWVDTQYF.

This chain connects TRBV15 to TRBJ1-1; D not certain. The CDR3 is 15 residues long. Per the germline V gene, CDR1 is LNHNV and CDR2 is YYDKDF (reference sequence). V was cut by 3 bases and J by 1 base, with 12 bases left in between. CDR3 bases: TGTGCCACCAGCAGGGGAGTCCCTCAGAACACTGAAGCTTTCTTT. Its protein product is CATSRGVPQNTEAFF.

The rearrangement joins TRBV4-3 to TRBJ2-1; 11 nucleotides match TRBD2. V lost 3 bases, J lost 0 bases, and 16 bases stayed unmatched. This CDR3 spans 21 amino acids. The germline V gene has CDR1 LGHNA and CDR2 YSLEER. CDR3 sequence reads: CASSHRQPGTSGGYSYNEQFF. The CDR3 coding sequence is TGCGCCAGCAGCCACCGCCAGCCCGGGACTAGCGGTGGGTACTCCTACAATGAGCAGTTCTTC.

The chain recombines TRBV20-1 with TRBJ2-5; D not resolved. CDR3 length: 11 amino acids. Germline V lookup: CDR1 DFQATT, CDR2 SNEGSKA (reference sequence). The V end lost 2 bases, the J end lost 1 base, and 2 bases lay between the germline ends. CDR3 DNA sequence: TGCAGTGCTAGACTCCAAGAGACCCAGTACTTC. Translating it yields CSARLQETQYF.

The genes are TRBV27 and TRBJ2-7; TRBD1 might be the D (5 bases). The CDR3 runs to 11 residues. With 6 bases removed from V and 7 bases from J, the gap between germline ends came to 10 bases. Per the germline V gene, CDR1 is MNHEY and CDR2 is SMNVEV (reference sequence). Here the CDR3 reads CASRYQGEQYF. In DNA form, the CDR3 reads TGTGCCAGCAGGTACCAGGGTGAGCAGTACTTC.

This chain uses TRBV29-1 with TRBJ2-7; D is perhaps TRBD1 (6 bases). V lost 7 bases, J lost 2 bases, and 12 bases lay in between. This CDR3 is built from 12 residues. The germline gives CDR1 SQVTM, CDR2 ANQGSEA. CDR3 region: CSALDRPYEQYF. The CDR3 DNA sequence: TGCAGCGCTCTAGACAGGCCCTACGAGCAGTACTTC.

The chain is built from TRBV7-9 and TRBJ2-1; 15 bases line up with TRBD2. Germline V gene sequence: CDR1 SEHNR, CDR2 FQNEAQ (reference sequence). CDR3 length: 18 amino acids. V lost 2 bases to trimming and J lost 5 bases; unmatched junction nucleotides: 7. The CDR3 DNA reads TGTGCCAGCAGCTTACCGGGACTAGCGGGAGGAATTAACAATGAGCAGTTCTTC. As protein: CASSLPGLAGGINNEQFF.

The genes are TRBV30 and TRBJ1-5; D gene uncertain. V dropped 3 bases and J dropped 11 bases, with 20 bases sitting between them. CDR1 and CDR2 from the germline V gene are GTSNPN and SVGIG (reference sequence). CDR3 length: 14 residues. CDR3 DNA: TGTGCCTGGAGGGACGCCAAATCCCTCGGGGCCCAGCATTTT. Translated, it gives CAWRDAKSLGAQHF.

J is TRBJ2-1 and V is TRBV20-1; D is uncertain. This CDR3 region has 11 residues. Germline assignment: CDR1 DFQATT and CDR2 SNEGSKA (reference sequence). Deletions cut 2 bases from V and 5 bases from J, with 4 bases between. CDR3 amino acids: CSARFDNEQFF. CDR3 DNA sequence: TGCAGTGCTAGATTCGACAATGAGCAGTTCTTC.

This rearrangement joins TRBV4-3 to TRBJ2-3, with 8 bases identical to TRBD1. The germline CDR1 and CDR2 sequences are LGHNA and YSLEER. J lost 1 base, V lost 0 bases, and 6 bases had no gene match. This CDR3 region has 17 residues. CDR3 loop: CASSQDIMGQGTDTQYF. The DNA for the CDR3 is TGCGCCAGCAGCCAAGATATCATGGGACAGGGCACAGATACGCAGTATTTT.

This chain connects TRBV9 to TRBJ1-1, with 7 bases identical to TRBD1. Germline loops: CDR1 SGDLS, CDR2 YYNGEE. V was clipped by 3 bases and J by 0 bases; unmatched bases: 5. The CDR3 covers 15 residues. The CDR3 DNA reads as TGTGCCAGCAGCGAGGGGGGACAGTTGAACACTGAAGCTTTCTTT. Its translation: CASSEGGQLNTEAFF.